This T cell receptor (beta chain) was captured by sequencing in a study of blood T cell dynamics during melanoma immunotherapy. Turning to the study itself: Standard first-line treatment here was pembrolizumab or nivolumab plus ipilimumab in metastatic melanoma. General study results and limits: The study could not tell melanoma-specific clones from general immune activation.

Time point indicated: week 3, after first cycle of checkpoint inhibitor. Samples come from before therapy and from week 3 after the first blockade cycle. The data were produced by immunoSEQ multiplex PCR, yet TCRdb's version contains in-frame clones alone and is incomplete. The profile covers roughly 11,000 clones, with around nine tenths appearing a single time and 20% to 30% taken by the ten largest. Germline assignment: CDR1 SNHLY and CDR2 FYNNEI. CDR3 length: 12 residues. A note on this clone: Its antigen is unidentified.

This TCR was recovered from a human donor with melanoma. The material sequenced was blood, taken from a patient treated with checkpoint blockade. V and J are TRBV2 and TRBJ1-5; 8 nucleotides align to TRBD1. This CDR3 reads CASQGAGQPQHF. The CDR3 coding sequence is TGTGCGTCGCAGGGGGCTGGGCAGCCCCAGCATTTT.